Listed below are T cell receptor beta chains from one sample, sequenced in a study of blood T cell repertoires in COVID-19. Measured with immunoSEQ multiplex PCR; TCRdb has only the in-frame clones, and not every one. Of some 330,000 clones listed, around 87% were seen once; the top ten hold approximately 1.9%. Sample: PBMCs or T cells enriched from blood (not recorded which). The receptor source for this set is a man aged 35-49 years in a cohort exposed to, infected with or recovered from COVID-19 (not recorded which). The CDR3 runs from the conserved cysteine through the conserved F or W. The D gene is left open where the match is weak. Clone size appears in some rows only: once, few, many, or a class for an expanded clone.

>.|TRBD2|TRBJ2-1|TRBV6-6
CASSQPSGTSGSGEQFF
>.|.|TRBJ1-2|TRBV9
CASSEEELSNYGYTF
>.|TRBD1|TRBJ2-5|TRBV5-1
CASSPGGQGALETQYF
>.|TRBD1|TRBJ1-1|TRBV5-1
CASSARDRVTEAFF
>.|.|TRBJ2-5|TRBV28
CASSSGGVETQYF
>.|.|TRBJ2-6|TRBV27
CASSLSFRSGANVLTF
>.|TRBD1|TRBJ2-5|TRBV19
CASSTGQGLLQETQYF
>.|TRBD1|TRBJ1-5|TRBV18
CASSPADRDNQPQHF
>.|.|TRBJ1-1|TRBV6-5
CASNHPGHPNTEAFF
>.|TRBD2|TRBJ2-2|TRBV2
CASSVPAGRDTGELFF
>.|TRBD2|TRBJ2-7|TRBV24-1
CATSEWAGSGSDSYEQYF
>.|TRBD1|TRBJ1-5|TRBV19
CASIQGQALLSNQPQHF
>.|.|TRBJ2-6|TRBV4-1
CASSPLSRVLTF
>.|.|TRBJ1-1|TRBV15
CATSRDHRTANTEAFF
>.|.|TRBJ1-1|TRBV10-1
CASSVSRDAEAFF
>.|TRBD1|TRBJ2-4|TRBV24-1
CATSDGQGPNIQYF
>once|.|TRBJ2-7|TRBV30
CAWSEQDPYEQYF
>.|TRBD1|TRBJ1-2|TRBV3-1/TRBV3-2
CASSQDIGQVYGYTF
>once|.|TRBJ2-5|TRBV21-1
CASSNIRQGAHETQYF
>.|.|TRBJ1-5|TRBV28
CASSRRAGSFYPQHF
>once|.|TRBJ1-2|TRBV5-1
CASSRTEPYGYTF
>once|TRBD2|TRBJ2-2|TRBV4-2
CASSQGSGSWFGELFF
>.|.|TRBJ1-1|TRBV5-4
CASSVDGADTEAFF
>.|TRBD2|TRBJ2-3|TRBV7-9
CASSLARLAGITDTQYF
>.|TRBD2|TRBJ2-1|TRBV11-2
CASSLTTPSGNNEQFF
>.|TRBD2|TRBJ2-7|TRBV11-3
CASSQGRGEQYF
>.|TRBD1|TRBJ2-1|TRBV10-1
CASSEGDRVLQFF
>.|.|TRBJ1-1|TRBV28
CASSLATYTEAFF
>.|TRBD1|TRBJ2-3|TRBV10-3
CAIKGTARTDTQYF
>.|.|TRBJ1-3|TRBV15
CATSRVVGAGNTIYF
>.|TRBD2|TRBJ2-7|TRBV7-2
CASSRLAGGSYEQYF
>.|TRBD2|TRBJ2-3|TRBV7-3
CASSGSGSVADTQYF
>.|TRBD1|TRBJ2-3|TRBV19
CASSTPGQGPDTQYF
>.|.|TRBJ2-7|TRBV18
CASSPRRQANYEQYF
>once|.|TRBJ1-4|TRBV5-1
CASSLVGDEKLFF
>once|TRBD2|TRBJ2-3|TRBV7-3
CASSPLAGGQGTDTQYF
>.|.|TRBJ1-4|TRBV30
CAWSPFSFEKLFF
>.|.|TRBJ2-2|TRBV5-1
CASSPGITNTGELFF
>few|.|TRBJ2-1|TRBV6-5
CASSYQGNNEQFF
>.|.|TRBJ2-4|TRBV19
CASSISGAKNIQYF
>.|.|TRBJ1-1|TRBV5-1
CASSLLQGRTEAFF
>.|.|TRBJ1-1|TRBV24-1
CATSEASNTEAFF
>.|TRBD2|TRBJ2-1|TRBV6-5
CASSYLTGTSVEQFF
>.|.|TRBJ2-7|TRBV25-1
CASTGTTYEQYF
>.|TRBD1|TRBJ1-2|TRBV6-1
CASSELVTGGTINYGYTF
>once|TRBD2|TRBJ2-1|TRBV7-9
CASSLTPLAGDSYNEQFF
>.|.|TRBJ2-5|TRBV3-1/TRBV3-2
CASSQKVPGLWGQETQYF
>.|TRBD1|TRBJ1-1|TRBV5-1
CASRSPGTGATEAFF
>.|.|TRBJ2-7|TRBV5-4
CASSPPERMGEQYF
>.|.|TRBJ2-6|TRBV5-1
CASMIIGGSSGANVLTF
>.|.|TRBJ1-1|TRBV6-5
CASRRQLNTEAFF
>.|TRBD1|TRBJ1-2|TRBV28
CASSEGQGGGYTF
>.|TRBD2|TRBJ2-7|TRBV27
CASSLLGTSGSYEQYF
>once|.|TRBJ1-4|TRBV7-9
CASSLVLQAVKEKLFF